A single sample gave rise to the 18 T cell receptor beta chains below, sequenced in a study of response to subunit inactivated influenza vaccine. TCRdb itself ran the RT-PCR reads through MiXCR, one entry per CDR3 protein. Of 630,000 or so distinct CDR3 sequences in the sample, about 15% were seen once. This specimen was PBMCs from blood, taken about 13 days after vaccination. These receptors were collected from a man aged 50 to 60 who received an inactivated influenza vaccine.

This clonotype has just a few counts. The chain is built from TRBV4-2 and TRBJ2-3; D gene uncertain. Germline V gene data show CDR1 as LGHNA and CDR2 as YNFKEQ. V lost 0 bases and J lost 3, with 10 bases in between. The CDR3 contains 15 residues. The CDR3 loop reads CASSQDLIGTDTQYF. The CDR3 bases are TGTGCCAGCAGCCAAGACCTCATAGGGACAGATACGCAGTATTTT.

This clonotype was detected a few times. J is TRBJ2-1 and V is TRBV5-6; 11 bases map to TRBD2. J gave up 6 bases and V 3 bases, and 5 bases lay outside the gene matches. This CDR3 has 15 residues. CDR1 is SGHDT, CDR2 YYEEEE, per germline. CDR3 protein: CASSWGLAALNEQFF. In nucleotides, the CDR3 is TGTGCCAGCAGCTGGGGACTAGCGGCGCTCAATGAGCAGTTCTTC.

This clonotype was picked up a small number of times. The chain has TRBV5-6 and TRBJ2-1; 9 bases align to TRBD2. Trimming cost V 0 bases and J 1 base; bases outside gene matches: 8. The germline V gene has CDR1 SGHDT and CDR2 YYEEEE. The CDR3 is 18 residues long. CDR3 amino acids: CASSLGGSGSVSYNEQFF. As DNA, the CDR3 is TGTGCCAGCAGCTTGGGGGGTAGCGGGAGTGTGTCCTACAATGAGCAGTTCTTC.

Regarding this clonotype: Relative to the germline gene, one junction end is altered; a read error may explain this. V gene TRBV11-2 combines with J gene TRBJ1-1, with a weak D call TRBD1 (5 bases). This CDR3 is built from 14 residues. Germline values: CDR1 SGHAT, CDR2 FQNNGV. CDR3 in amino acids: CASSETQGYTVAFF. DNA for the CDR3: TGTGCCAGCAGCGAGACCCAGGGATACACTGTAGCTTTCTTT.

This clonotype has more than one count but fewer than ten. The chain joins TRBV5-1 to TRBJ1-6; D is perhaps TRBD1 (6 bases). Trimming left V 2 bases short and J 14 bases short, with 20 bases between. Per the germline V gene, CDR1 is SGHRS and CDR2 is YFSETQ. This CDR3 is 15 amino acids long. The CDR3 protein is CASSLSQGSAAALHF. The CDR3 DNA reads as TGCGCCAGCAGCTTAAGTCAGGGGTCGGCTGCGGCCCTCCACTTT.

This clonotype was observed many times. The chain uses TRBV20-1 and TRBJ2-3; maybe TRBD2 (6 bases). Germline CDR1 reads DFQATT; CDR2 reads SNEGSKA (reference sequence). V gave up 4 bases and J gave up 0 bases, with 14 bases separating them. CDR3 length: 15 residues. The CDR3 nucleotides read TGCAGTGCTACGATCCGGGACTCAAGCACAGATACGCAGTATTTT. This gives the protein CSATIRDSSTDTQYF.

V and J are TRBV20-1 and TRBJ1-6; D may be TRBD1 (6 bases). CDR3 size: 13 residues. Between the trimmed V and J ends, which lost 8 bases and 6 bases, there was a span of 14 bases. CDR1 and CDR2 from the germline V gene are DFQATT and SNEGSKA (reference sequence). CDR3 sequence: CSCGQNFNSPLHF. In DNA form, the CDR3 reads TGCAGTTGCGGACAGAATTTTAATTCACCCCTCCACTTT.

This chain uses TRBV12-3 or TRBV12-4 with TRBJ2-1; maybe TRBD2 (6 bases). This CDR3 spans 13 amino acids. Trimming removed 4 bases from V and 4 bases from J, with 8 bases in between. CDR3 region: CASSWRDYNEQFF. The CDR3 DNA sequence: TGTGCCAGCAGTTGGAGGGATTACAATGAGCAGTTCTTC.

This clonotype was found a few times. This rearrangement joins TRBV7-8 to TRBJ2-1, with TRBD1 as a possible D gene (7 bases). CDR3 length: 14 amino acids. The V end lost 3 bases, the J end lost 8 bases, and 14 bases lay between the germline ends. Germline CDR1 reads SGHVS; CDR2 reads FQNEAQ. CDR3 protein: CASSFRRGRDEQFF. CDR3 DNA: TGTGCCAGCAGCTTTCGGAGGGGGCGGGATGAGCAGTTCTTC.

This clonotype showed up just a few times. This chain uses TRBV6-2 or TRBV6-3 with TRBJ1-1; tentative D call: TRBD1 (6 bases). CDR1 is MNHEY and CDR2 is SVGEGT in the germline V gene. The V gene lost 0 bases and the J gene lost 0 bases, with 8 bases spanning the gap. The CDR3 is 15 residues long. The CDR3 nucleotides read TGTGCCAGCAGTTACTCGTACAGGGTGAACACTGAAGCTTTCTTT. Amino acids: CASSYSYRVNTEAFF.

The chain has TRBV28 and TRBJ2-4; D not resolved. V was shortened by 4 bases and J by 0 bases, with 13 bases between the two germline ends. The CDR3 runs 16 residues. Germline V gives CDR1 MDHEN, CDR2 SYDVKM. CDR3 nucleotides: TGTGCCAGCAGTTCCCGTCAGCTACTAGCCAAAAACATTCAGTACTTC. Protein sequence: CASSSRQLLAKNIQYF.

This clonotype was observed a handful of times. V and J are TRBV29-1 and TRBJ2-2, with D unclear. Looked up from germline, CDR1 is SQVTM and CDR2 is ANQGSEA. The CDR3 is 13 amino acids. V was cut by 3 bases and J by 1 base, with 6 bases left in between. The CDR3 DNA sequence: TGCAGCGTTGAGCGACTGAACACCGGGGAGCTGTTTTTT. Protein: CSVERLNTGELFF.

This clonotype was counted once. The rearrangement joins TRBV19 to TRBJ2-1; TRBD1 aligns across 10 bases. The CDR3 is made up of 15 amino acids. V was clipped by 5 bases and J by 4 bases; unmatched bases: 5. Germline V lookup: CDR1 LNHDA, CDR2 SQIVND (reference sequence). The CDR3 is CASSQTGGMYNEQFF. CDR3 nucleotides: TGTGCCAGTAGTCAGACAGGGGGCATGTACAATGAGCAGTTCTTC.

CDR3 sequence reads: CASSPVGPYEQYF. CDR3 sequence (DNA): TGTGCCAGCTCACCCGTTGGGCCCTACGAGCAGTACTTC. The chain has TRBV18 and TRBJ2-7; D not resolved. Trimming took off 3 bases at V and 2 bases at J, with 8 bases between the two ends. Per the germline V gene, CDR1 is KGHSH and CDR2 is LQKENI. The CDR3 runs to 13 residues.

At least ten counts were recorded for this clonotype. The chain has TRBV11-2 and TRBJ2-2; D not certain. CDR1 and CDR2 from the germline V gene are SGHAT and FQNNGV. The CDR3 has 14 residues. V was trimmed by 0 bases and J by 3 bases, leaving 5 bases between them. This CDR3 reads CASSLEHYTGELFF. The CDR3 nucleotides are TGTGCCAGCAGCTTAGAACATTACACCGGGGAGCTGTTTTTT.

This clonotype showed up many times. The rearrangement links TRBV4-3 to TRBJ2-2; weak D call: TRBD1 (5 bases). V was shortened by 4 bases and J by 1 base, with 13 bases between the two germline ends. Per the germline V gene, CDR1 is LGHNA and CDR2 is YSLEER. This CDR3 spans 16 amino acids. CDR3 sequence (DNA): TGCGCCAGCAGCCGAGAAATTGGACAGAACACCGGGGAGCTGTTTTTT. The encoded protein is CASSREIGQNTGELFF.

The CDR3 sequence is CASRKGQGGTGELFF. CDR3 DNA: TGCGCCAGCAGAAAAGGACAGGGCGGCACCGGGGAGCTGTTTTTT. This sequence joins TRBV5-1 and TRBJ2-2; 8 bases line up with TRBD1. After removal of 5 bases from V and 4 bases from J, the junction contained 7 bases not matched to a gene. This CDR3 region has 15 residues. CDR1 is SGHRS and CDR2 is YFSETQ in the germline V gene.

This clonotype was observed a handful of times. One end of the junction fails to match germline, which may point to a read error. The gene calls are TRBV11-1 and TRBJ2-2; 7 positions agree with TRBD1. The CDR3 sequence is 15 residues long. Germline-derived CDR1 and CDR2 are SGHAT and FQDESV (reference sequence). CDR3 amino acids: CASERDRAKTGELFF. The CDR3 DNA reads as TGTGCCAGCGAGAGAGACAGGGCGAAGACCGGGGAGCTGTTTTTT.